This T cell receptor beta chain was obtained from a study of blood T cell repertoires in COVID-19. Study background: Some COVID-19 samples were acute and others convalescent; all came from the United States, Italy and Spain.

Those enrolled in Seattle joined during active infection and were followed longitudinally afterward. Original processing methods: Reference gene primer amplification yielded estimated nucleated cell counts. Only in-frame clones appear in the TCRdb table, and some are missing; sequencing was by immunoSEQ multiplex PCR. For V, J and clone size, that table is used; D and trimming come from the DNA. The sample has roughly 150,000 clones, about 87% seen once. The CDR3 runs to 15 residues. Germline V gene lookup returns CDR1 ENHRY and CDR2 SYGVKD. Trimming pared 2 bases from V and 3 bases from J, leaving 13 bases between.

Specimen: peripheral blood. This chain joins TRBV10-3 and TRBJ1-1; a possible D gene is TRBD1 (5 bases). The receptor comes from a woman aged 70-85 years with COVID-19, enrolled during active disease. The CDR3: CAISEPKGIYTEAFF. In DNA form, the CDR3 reads TGTGCCATCAGTGAGCCGAAGGGGATCTACACTGAAGCTTTCTTT.